A selection of T cell receptor beta chains follows, all from one sample in a study of blood T cells in healthy people across ages. TCRdb used MiXCR to reprocess the 5' RACE reads, holding one entry per CDR3 protein. This table has 1.5 million to 2 million distinct CDR3 sequences, under 30% appearing once. The sequenced sample was blood. The source is a woman aged 25 to 39 in good health. Both conserved end residues are part of each CDR3. Fields, in order: J gene, V gene, D gene, clone size, CDR3 DNA, CDR3 protein. The D gene is left open where the match is weak. Expanded clones are given a class, and other clones once, few, many or no size at all.

J: TRBJ2-5
V: TRBV20-1
D: TRBD2
size: .
DNA: TGCAGCGCACCCTGGACTAGCGGGGGTTTTGAGCAGTACTTC
CDR3: CSAPWTSGGFEQYF

J: TRBJ2-5
V: TRBV6-5
D: TRBD2
size: .
DNA: TGTGCTAGCAGTTACTCGCGGGTAGCGGGGGAAGAGACCCAGTACTTC
CDR3: CASSYSRVAGEETQYF

J: TRBJ2-7
V: TRBV10-3
D: .
size: few
DNA: TGTGCCAGTGCTCCAAGGGCCTACGAGCAGTACTTC
CDR3: CASAPRAYEQYF

J: TRBJ2-1
V: TRBV29-1
D: .
size: many
DNA: TGCAGCGTTGAAACCGTACTAGGCCGTGAGCAGTTCTTC
CDR3: CSVETVLGREQFF

J: TRBJ2-5
V: TRBV4-1
D: .
size: few
DNA: TGCGCCAGCAGCCAAGTCAACGGGAAAGAGACCCAGTACTTC
CDR3: CASSQVNGKETQYF

J: TRBJ1-2
V: TRBV11-2
D: TRBD1
size: .
DNA: TGTGCCAGCAGCTGGGACAGGGGGCGGGAGGATGGCTACACCTTC
CDR3: CASSWDRGREDGYTF

J: TRBJ2-3
V: TRBV5-1
D: .
size: few
DNA: TGCGCCAGTACCCTAGCAAATACGCAGTATTTT
CDR3: CASTLANTQYF

J: TRBJ1-2
V: TRBV28
D: .
size: few
DNA: TGTGCCAGCAGACGAGGTGGGACGGTCGACTATGGCTACACCTTC
CDR3: CASRRGGTVDYGYTF

J: TRBJ2-1
V: TRBV5-1
D: TRBD2
size: many
DNA: TGCGCCAGCAGCTTGGGCGGGACTAGCGGATCTAATGAGCAGTTCTTC
CDR3: CASSLGGTSGSNEQFF

J: TRBJ1-2
V: TRBV6-5
D: .
size: .
DNA: TGTGCCAGCAGTTACTCATCGGTAACCCCCTATGGCTACACCTTC
CDR3: CASSYSSVTPYGYTF